These 20 T cell receptor beta chains originate from one sample sequenced in a study of T-cell memory formation after mild COVID-19. One entry per CDR3 protein, called by TCRdb with MiXCR from the 5' RACE reads. The sample lists around 250,000 distinct CDR3 sequences, roughly 10% occurring once. Input material: PBMCs or a T cell subset sorted from them (not recorded which). Every receptor here comes from a man between 18 and 35 years old who had mild COVID-19 (a few samples of this study predate the infection). Cell type and time point are not known.

This clonotype was seen at least ten times. The chain joins TRBV7-6 to TRBJ1-3, with D possibly TRBD1 on 5 matching bases. Germline CDR1 reads SGHVS; CDR2 reads FNYEAQ. The V and J ends lost 5 bases and 0 bases respectively, with 11 bases between them. CDR3 length: 15 residues. CDR3 region: CASSRGRVSGNTIYF. In DNA, the CDR3 is TGTGCCAGCAGCAGGGGAAGGGTCTCTGGAAACACCATATATTTT.

This clonotype was counted only a few times. The rearrangement uses TRBV7-2 and TRBJ2-3; maybe TRBD2 (5 bases). The V end was cut by 5 bases, the J end by 3 bases, with 12 bases between. There are 14 residues in the CDR3. CDR1 and CDR2 from the germline V gene are SGHTA and FQGNSA. Here the CDR3 reads CASSPGERTDTQYF. The CDR3 region has the DNA TGTGCCAGCAGCCCCGGGGAGAGGACAGATACGCAGTATTTT.

The sample holds a few counts of this clonotype. This rearrangement joins TRBV7-2 to TRBJ1-1; D is unresolved. The ends were cut back, 3 bases at V and 1 base at J, with 9 bases in the middle. Germline assignment: CDR1 SGHTA and CDR2 FQGNSA. This CDR3 region has 14 residues. CDR3 amino acids: CASSFWGTNTEAFF. The CDR3 DNA follows: TGTGCCAGCAGCTTTTGGGGAACGAACACTGAAGCTTTCTTT.

This clonotype was seen more than once but under ten times. The rearrangement joins TRBV27 to TRBJ2-1; the D is unclear. The CDR3 extends over 18 amino acids. Germline-derived CDR1 and CDR2 are MNHEY and SMNVEV (reference sequence). The V gene lost 3 bases and the J gene lost 5 bases, with 23 bases spanning the gap. The CDR3 here is CASSLLSGSRTGNNEQFF. CDR3 in DNA: TGTGCCAGCAGTTTGTTATCCGGCAGCCGAACCGGCAACAATGAGCAGTTCTTC.

The rearrangement links TRBV7-9 to TRBJ2-1; a possible D gene is TRBD1 (6 bases). Germline CDR1 reads SEHNR; CDR2 reads FQNEAQ (reference sequence). The CDR3 contains 11 residues. Trimming removed 5 bases at V and 12 bases at J, with 11 bases between. Here the CDR3 DNA reads TGTGCCAGCAGCGAGGGGGTAGGGCAGTTCTTC. Protein: CASSEGVGQFF. Full variable domain (rest looked up from reference TRBV7-9 and TRBJ2-1): DTGVSQNPRHKITKRGQNVTFRCDPISEHNRLYWYRQTLGQGPEFLTYFQNEAQLEKSRLLSDRFSAERPKGSFSTLEIQRTEQGDSAMYLCASSEGVGQFFGPGTRLTVL.

The DNA of the CDR3 is TGCAGCGTTGAGGTTGGCTGGGAGCAGTTCTTC. Amino acid sequence: CSVEVGWEQFF. The rearrangement links TRBV29-1 to TRBJ2-1, with unresolved D. The ends were cut back, 3 bases at V and 10 bases at J, with 10 bases in the middle. Germline V gives CDR1 SQVTM, CDR2 ANQGSEA. The length of the CDR3 is 11 residues.

The chain couples TRBV20-1 to TRBJ2-3, with D tentatively TRBD1 (5 bases). CDR3 length: 13 residues. The germline CDR1 and CDR2 sequences are DFQATT and SNEGSKA (reference sequence). V was shortened by 6 bases and J by 0 bases, with 10 bases between the two germline ends. CDR3 sequence (DNA): TGCAGTGCCAAGGGGTCAAGCACAGATACGCAGTATTTT. Encoded protein: CSAKGSSTDTQYF.

This clonotype was detected ten times or more. J is TRBJ2-1 and V is TRBV4-1; TRBD1 is a possible D gene (6 bases). V lost 0 bases to trimming and J lost 12 bases, with 18 bases between them. The CDR3 totals 15 residues. Per the germline V gene, CDR1 is MGHRA and CDR2 is YSYEKL. The CDR3 DNA follows: TGCGCCAGCAGCCAAGAAATCGGTGGACAGTTTGGGCAGTTCTTC. Its translation is CASSQEIGGQFGQFF.

J is TRBJ2-7 and V is TRBV14; possible D gene TRBD2, 5 bases. V was clipped by 4 bases and J by 2 bases, with 12 bases between them. Germline-derived CDR1 and CDR2 are SGHDN and FVKESK. This CDR3 comprises 14 residues. CDR3 DNA: TGTGCCAGCAGCCCGCGGGTAGACGCCTACGAGCAGTACTTC. Translated: CASSPRVDAYEQYF.

This clonotype has at least ten counts. The chain employs TRBV4-3 and TRBJ1-2; the D gene is possibly TRBD1 (5 bases). The germline CDR1 and CDR2 sequences are LGHNA and YSLEER. The CDR3 has 13 residues. Trimming removed 1 base from V and 8 bases from J, with 11 bases in between. The CDR3 spells CASSQVSGDGYTF. The CDR3 DNA follows: TGCGCCAGCAGCCAAGTGTCCGGGGACGGCTACACCTTC.

There are a few counts of this clonotype. The chain employs TRBV5-1 and TRBJ2-1, with 7 nucleotides matching TRBD1. The CDR3 spans 15 residues. The germline CDR1 and CDR2 sequences are SGHRS and YFSETQ. V shed 5 bases and J 6 bases; nucleotides not matched to a gene: 11. CDR3 DNA: TGCGCCAGCAGACCTGAACCGACAGGGCCCAATGAGCAGTTCTTC. Translation gives CASRPEPTGPNEQFF.

This clonotype has a handful of counts. This sequence joins TRBV12-3 or TRBV12-4 and TRBJ1-1; a weak D match, TRBD1 (5 bases). Trimming removed 0 bases from V and 11 bases from J, with 13 bases in between. The CDR3 has 13 amino acids. CDR3 protein: CASSLAGGVSAFF. The CDR3 DNA reads TGTGCCAGCAGTTTAGCTGGAGGGGTTAGCGCTTTCTTT.

This chain joins TRBV18 and TRBJ2-7, with D possibly being TRBD1 (6 bases). Germline V lookup: CDR1 KGHSH, CDR2 LQKENI. CDR3 length equals 14 residues. V was cut by 1 base and J by 5 bases, with 12 bases left in between. The CDR3 coding sequence is TGTGCCAGCTCACCACGTCCAGGGGTCGACGAGCAGTACTTC. Encoded protein: CASSPRPGVDEQYF.

This clonotype occurred once. A read error may be the cause here, since a much bigger clone is one base away. This chain joins TRBV14 and TRBJ1-5; D remains unclear. Deletions cut 3 bases from V and 0 bases from J, with 3 bases between. This CDR3 has 13 residues. Germline V gene lookup returns CDR1 SGHDN and CDR2 FVKESK. The CDR3 nucleotides are TGTGCCAGCAGCCAGGATAGCAATCAGCCCCAGCATTTT. Translation gives CASSQDSNQPQHF.

The V and J genes are TRBV6-2 or TRBV6-3 and TRBJ2-3; 8 nucleotides agree with TRBD1. Trimming took 0 bases from V and 6 from J; bases not matched to a gene: 2. CDR1 and CDR2 from the germline V gene are MNHEY and SVGEGT. CDR3 length: 14 amino acids. The CDR3 bases are TGTGCCAGCAGTTACTCGACAGGGGAGGATACGCAGTATTTT. As protein: CASSYSTGEDTQYF.

This clonotype occurred many times. DNA of the CDR3: TGCGCCAGCCGACGACAGGGAAGCACAGATACGCAGTATTTT. This encodes CASRRQGSTDTQYF. The rearrangement uses TRBV5-1 and TRBJ2-3, with TRBD1 matching over 7 bases. CDR1 SGHRS and CDR2 YFSETQ come from the germline V gene. The CDR3 extends over 14 amino acids. V gave up 7 bases and J gave up 0 bases; unmatched junction bases: 5.

This clonotype was observed a few times. This chain links TRBV7-8 with TRBJ1-1; D unclear. V shed 2 bases and J shed 4 bases, with 5 bases lying between them. The CDR3 loop spans 12 amino acids. The germline V gene has CDR1 SGHVS and CDR2 FQNEAQ. The CDR3 sequence is CASSLYVTEAFF. The DNA for the CDR3 is TGTGCCAGCAGCTTATACGTCACTGAAGCTTTCTTT. The complete variable domain, with remaining parts taken from reference TRBV7-8 and TRBJ1-1, reads GAGVSQSPRYKVAKRGQDVALRCDPISGHVSLFWYQQALGQGPEFLTYFQNEAQLDKSGLPSDRFFAERPEGSVSTLKIQRTQQEDSAVYLCASSLYVTEAFFGQGTRLTVV.

V is TRBV28 and J is TRBJ2-7; D not certain. The CDR3 has 13 residues. V lost 6 bases and J 3 bases, leaving 12 bases between the germline ends. Germline CDR1 and CDR2: MDHEN and SYDVKM. CDR3 DNA sequence: TGTGCCAGCAGCCCCCCCAGAGGCTACGAGCAGTACGTC. Protein: CASSPPRGYEQYV.

The rearrangement joins TRBV20-1 to TRBJ1-1, with D possibly matching TRBD1 (5 bases). This CDR3 has 13 amino acids. Germline values: CDR1 DFQATT, CDR2 SNEGSKA (reference sequence). The V end was cut by 0 bases, the J end by 5 bases, with 10 bases between. DNA of the CDR3: TGCAGTGCTAGAGAGACAGTTACAACTGAAGCTTTCTTT. This translates into CSARETVTTEAFF.

This sequence joins TRBV7-2 and TRBJ1-1; tentative D call: TRBD1 (6 bases). V was pared by 0 bases and J by 10 bases, with 12 bases between. Per germline, CDR1 SGHTA and CDR2 FQGNSA. This CDR3 spans 13 amino acids. The CDR3 nucleotides are TGTGCCAGCAGCTTAGCCCAGGGGCGGGGAGCTTTCTTT. Translating gives CASSLAQGRGAFF.